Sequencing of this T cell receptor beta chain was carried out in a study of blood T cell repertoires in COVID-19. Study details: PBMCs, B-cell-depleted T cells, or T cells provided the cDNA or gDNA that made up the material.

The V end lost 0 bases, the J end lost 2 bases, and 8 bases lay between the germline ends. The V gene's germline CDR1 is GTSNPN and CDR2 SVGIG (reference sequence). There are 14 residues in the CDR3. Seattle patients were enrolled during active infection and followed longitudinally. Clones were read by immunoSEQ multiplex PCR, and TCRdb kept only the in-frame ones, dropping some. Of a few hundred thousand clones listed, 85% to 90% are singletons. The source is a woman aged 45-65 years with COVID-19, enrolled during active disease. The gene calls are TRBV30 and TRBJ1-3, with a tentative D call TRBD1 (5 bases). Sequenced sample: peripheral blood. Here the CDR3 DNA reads TGTGCCTGGAGTGTACGGGGGGCTGGAAACACCATATATTTT. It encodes CAWSVRGAGNTIYF.